Shown below are 32 T cell receptor beta chains from a single sample sequenced in a study of response to subunit inactivated influenza vaccine. TCRdb reprocessed the RT-PCR reads via MiXCR and lists one record per CDR3 protein. In the table there are roughly 790,000 distinct CDR3 sequences, 21% of which are singletons. The sequencing used PBMCs from blood, collected roughly 5 days after vaccination. The receptor source for this set is a man aged 50 to 59 who received an inactivated influenza vaccine.

Only one count was recorded for this clonotype. This chain links TRBV20-1 with TRBJ2-1; 11 bases fit TRBD2. The CDR3 extends over 19 amino acids. The V segment lost 2 bases and the J segment 5 bases; nucleotides outside the gene matches: 17. In germline, CDR1 is DFQATT, CDR2 SNEGSKA (reference sequence). The CDR3 region has the DNA TGCAGTGCTAGATGGGTTGGGGGTAGCGGGAGGGCGCGGAACAATGAGCAGTTCTTC. It is translated as CSARWVGGSGRARNNEQFF.

Turning to this clonotype: A much larger clonotype is one base distant, so this may be a read error. The chain is built from TRBV19 and TRBJ2-1; D is unclear. V was shortened by 6 bases and J by 10 bases, with 16 bases between the two germline ends. This CDR3 is 13 amino acids long. Germline loops: CDR1 LNHDA, CDR2 SQIVND (reference sequence). Here the CDR3 reads CASRLTSLKEQFF. The CDR3 DNA sequence: TGTGCCAGTAGACTGACAAGCTTGAAGGAGCAGTTCTTC.

In this sample, this clonotype turned up a few times. The V and J genes are TRBV7-2 and TRBJ1-1; D perhaps matches TRBD1 (6 bases). This CDR3 is 16 amino acids long. Between the trimmed V and J ends, which lost 6 bases and 0 bases, there was a span of 17 bases. Germline V gives CDR1 SGHTA, CDR2 FQGNSA. CDR3 nucleotide sequence: TGTGCCAGCAGGCGGATGAACAGGGACGTGAACACTGAAGCTTTCTTT. This encodes CASRRMNRDVNTEAFF.

This clonotype was seen only a few times. The gene calls are TRBV4-1 and TRBJ2-2; D is ambiguous. Looked up from germline, CDR1 is MGHRA and CDR2 is YSYEKL. The CDR3 covers 14 residues. Trimming left V 2 bases short and J 8 bases short, with 12 bases between. CDR3 in DNA: TGCGCCAGCAGCCAACCCGGCCCCTCGGGGGAGCTGTTTTTT. It translates to CASSQPGPSGELFF.

The gene calls are TRBV20-1 and TRBJ1-2, with TRBD1 matching 8 bases. The CDR3 contains 14 residues. The J segment lost 7 bases and the V segment lost 6 bases, leaving 13 bases of the junction unmatched. Germline V gene lookup returns CDR1 DFQATT and CDR2 SNEGSKA (reference sequence). CDR3 DNA: TGCAGTGCCAATCAGGGGGCGCATAACGGTGGCTACACCTTC. It encodes CSANQGAHNGGYTF.

This clonotype was picked up a small number of times. The J gene is TRBJ2-1, the V gene TRBV20-1; TRBD2 aligns across 8 bases. The CDR3 is 15 amino acids. With 1 base clipped from V and 0 bases from J, the junction kept 2 bases outside the gene matches. Germline V gene lookup returns CDR1 DFQATT and CDR2 SNEGSKA (reference sequence). The chain's CDR3 is CSARAGGSSYNEQFF. CDR3 nucleotides: TGCAGTGCTAGAGCGGGAGGGAGCTCCTACAATGAGCAGTTCTTC.

The gene calls are TRBV5-1 and TRBJ2-3; TRBD2 matches 11 bases. Germline CDR1 is SGHRS and CDR2 is YFSETQ. J was trimmed by 6 bases and V by 0 bases; bases with no gene match: 9. The CDR3 totals 17 residues. CDR3 in amino acids: CASSLDLTSGVVDTQYF. In DNA, the CDR3 is TGCGCCAGCAGCTTGGATTTGACTAGCGGGGTAGTGGATACGCAGTATTTT.

J is TRBJ2-3 and V is TRBV20-1; 12 bases agree with TRBD2. The germline V gene has CDR1 DFQATT and CDR2 SNEGSKA (reference sequence). The CDR3 spans 18 residues. V lost 6 bases to trimming and J lost 1 base; unmatched junction nucleotides: 14. The CDR3 sequence: CSAPAELAGGLGTDTQYF. CDR3 DNA: TGCAGTGCCCCTGCTGAGCTAGCGGGGGGGCTAGGCACAGATACGCAGTATTTT.

The chain uses TRBV30 and TRBJ2-5; TRBD2 matches 8 bases. Germline V gene sequence: CDR1 GTSNPN, CDR2 SVGIG (reference sequence). V lost 5 bases to trimming and J lost 5 bases; unmatched junction nucleotides: 13. The CDR3 length is 15 residues. In nucleotides, the CDR3 is TGTGCCTGGGGTCGGGATCTAGCGGGTGTGGAGACCCAGTACTTC. Encoded protein: CAWGRDLAGVETQYF.

This clonotype was seen only a few times. The CDR3 bases are TGTGCCAGCAGCTTTATAGGGAACTATGGCTACACCTTC. Translation: CASSFIGNYGYTF. The genes are TRBV7-2 and TRBJ1-2; D ambiguous. The V gene's germline CDR1 is SGHTA and CDR2 FQGNSA. V shed 3 bases and J shed 2 bases, with 7 bases lying between them. This CDR3 has 13 amino acids.

This clonotype has a handful of counts. The chain recombines TRBV5-1 with TRBJ2-7; 10 bases fit TRBD1. The germline gives CDR1 SGHRS, CDR2 YFSETQ. V was clipped by 4 bases and J by 4 bases; unmatched bases: 5. This CDR3 contains 14 residues. CDR3 sequence: CASSGRTGGYEQYF. CDR3 nucleotides: TGCGCCAGCAGCGGGAGGACAGGGGGTTACGAGCAGTACTTC.

This clonotype was observed a handful of times. This chain uses TRBV9 with TRBJ2-5; TRBD1 matches 8 bases. The CDR3 contains 14 residues. Trimming cost V 1 base and J 4 bases; bases outside gene matches: 3. Looked up from germline, CDR1 is SGDLS and CDR2 is YYNGEE. CDR3 protein: CASSVRQGAETQYF. In nucleotides, the CDR3 is TGTGCCAGCAGCGTAAGGCAGGGGGCAGAGACCCAGTACTTC. The full variable domain, in which reference TRBV9 and TRBJ2-5 provide the parts outside the CDR3, is DSGVTQTPKHLITATGQRVTLRCSPRSGDLSVYWYQQSLDQGLQFLIQYYNGEERAKGNILERFSAQQFPDLHSELNLSSLELGDSALYFCASSVRQGAETQYFGPGTRLLVL.

This clonotype has more than one count but fewer than ten. The chain couples TRBV12-3 or TRBV12-4 to TRBJ1-4; D unresolved. The CDR3 consists of 18 residues. With 0 bases removed from V and 6 bases from J, the gap between germline ends came to 20 bases. CDR3 sequence (DNA): TGTGCCAGCAGTTTAGCGGAAGGTCCGGGCGGGAGAGATGAAAAACTGTTTTTT. This encodes CASSLAEGPGGRDEKLFF.

This rearrangement joins TRBV20-1 to TRBJ2-2; either TRBD1 or TRBD2 may supply D (6 bases each). This CDR3 has 16 amino acids. V gave up 1 base and J gave up 4 bases, with 16 bases separating them. The germline V gene encodes CDR1 DFQATT and CDR2 SNEGSKA (reference sequence). CDR3 loop: CSARGGGGTITGELFF. DNA for the CDR3: TGCAGTGCTAGAGGTGGGGGCGGGACGATCACCGGGGAGCTGTTTTTT.

The J gene is TRBJ1-1, the V gene TRBV10-3; D unresolved. The CDR3 contains 12 residues. The germline V gene encodes CDR1 ENHRY and CDR2 SYGVKD. V lost 8 bases, J lost 2 bases, and 9 bases lay in between. The CDR3 coding sequence is TGTGCCATCTCGACGGAAAACACTGAAGCTTTCTTT. Translated, it gives CAISTENTEAFF.

This clonotype was detected only a few times. One end of the junction varies from germline; a read error may be responsible. The rearrangement uses TRBV10-3 and TRBJ2-6; possible D gene TRBD2, 5 bases. The CDR3 contains 17 residues. Germline CDR1 ENHRY, CDR2 SYGVKD. The CDR3 here is CAIGDSRTSSGANVLTF. In nucleotides, the CDR3 is TGTGCCATCGGTGACTCTCGGACTTCCTCTGGGGCCAACGTCCTGACTTTC.

This clonotype has just a few counts. The chain employs TRBV15 and TRBJ1-2; D may be TRBD1 (5 bases). V was pared by 0 bases and J by 7 bases, with 15 bases between. The germline V gene has CDR1 LNHNV and CDR2 YYDKDF (reference sequence). There are 15 residues in the CDR3. The chain's CDR3 is CATSRDWTGGTGYTF. The CDR3 region has the DNA TGTGCCACCAGCAGAGATTGGACCGGGGGTACTGGCTACACCTTC.

A few counts support this clonotype. This chain links TRBV4-2 with TRBJ1-4, with a tentative D call TRBD1 (5 bases). V dropped 2 bases and J dropped 5 bases, with 12 bases sitting between them. Germline CDR1 reads LGHNA; CDR2 reads YNFKEQ. The length of the CDR3 is 15 residues. DNA for the CDR3: TGTGCCAGCAGCCAACTGGGACTGAGAAATGAAAAACTGTTTTTT. This codes for CASSQLGLRNEKLFF.

This clonotype appeared a few times. The V and J genes are TRBV10-1 and TRBJ2-2; unclear D gene. Germline loops: CDR1 WNHNN, CDR2 SYGVQD (reference sequence). Trimming removed 2 bases at V and 0 bases at J, with 10 bases between. The CDR3 covers 16 residues. CDR3 in amino acids: CASSEPGSSNTGELFF. The CDR3 region has the DNA TGCGCCAGCAGTGAGCCGGGTTCGTCGAACACCGGGGAGCTGTTTTTT.

The CDR3 loop reads CASSSDFYYNEQFF. Here the CDR3 DNA reads TGTGCCAGCAGTTCGGACTTTTACTACAATGAGCAGTTCTTC. The chain combines TRBV6-5 with TRBJ2-1, with D perhaps matching TRBD2 (5 bases). CDR1 and CDR2 from the germline V gene are MNHEY and SVGAGI. CDR3 size: 14 residues. The V gene lost 4 bases and the J gene lost 3 bases, with 10 bases spanning the gap.

Only one count was recorded for this clonotype. Written as DNA, the CDR3 is TGTGCCAGCAGGGAAAGCGGGTCGTACACCGGGGAGCTGTTTTTT. Residues: CASRESGSYTGELFF. The gene calls are TRBV6-1 and TRBJ2-2; a possible D gene is TRBD2 (6 bases). Per germline, CDR1 MNHNS and CDR2 SASEGT. The CDR3 sequence is 15 residues long. Between the trimmed V and J ends, which lost 6 bases and 3 bases, there was a span of 14 bases.

The chain is built from TRBV29-1 and TRBJ1-1; 8 positions match TRBD1. Germline-derived CDR1 and CDR2 are SQVTM and ANQGSEA. The CDR3 extends over 15 amino acids. V trimming: 4 bases; J trimming: 0 bases; junction bases outside the gene matches: 7. CDR3 in amino acids: CSVGGTGVMNTEAFF. DNA for the CDR3: TGCAGCGTTGGTGGGACAGGAGTCATGAACACTGAAGCTTTCTTT.

The chain couples TRBV10-3 to TRBJ2-5; 10 positions agree with TRBD1. CDR1 ENHRY and CDR2 SYGVKD come from the germline V gene. The J segment lost 5 bases and the V segment lost 5 bases, leaving 5 bases of the junction unmatched. The length of the CDR3 is 14 residues. The CDR3 sequence is CAISNAGQGETQYF. The DNA of the CDR3 is TGTGCCATCAGTAACGCGGGACAGGGGGAGACCCAGTACTTC.

This clonotype was counted between two and nine times. V gene TRBV20-1 combines with J gene TRBJ1-3; TRBD1 matches at 9 bases. Germline loops: CDR1 DFQATT, CDR2 SNEGSKA (reference sequence). The V gene end was trimmed by 1 base and the J gene end by 4 bases; junction bases not matched to a gene: 2. The CDR3 has 14 residues. Written as DNA, the CDR3 is TGCAGTGCTAGAGTGGGACAGGGCGGAAACACCATATATTTT. It is translated as CSARVGQGGNTIYF.

This clonotype occurred many times. The rearrangement joins TRBV7-2 to TRBJ2-1; D is uncertain. CDR3 length equals 13 residues. V was clipped by 5 bases and J by 9 bases, with 14 bases between them. Germline V gene lookup returns CDR1 SGHTA and CDR2 FQGNSA. The CDR3 is CASSLERLGEQFF. In DNA form, the CDR3 reads TGTGCCAGCAGCCTGGAGAGGTTGGGTGAGCAGTTCTTC.

This clonotype showed up just a few times. The chain is built from TRBV20-1 and TRBJ1-3; no reliable D call. CDR3 length: 12 residues. Per the germline V gene, CDR1 is DFQATT and CDR2 is SNEGSKA (reference sequence). The germline V and J ends were trimmed by 6 bases and 0 bases, with 6 bases remaining between them. The CDR3 protein is CSAISSGNTIYF. CDR3 coding DNA: TGCAGTGCGATCTCCTCTGGAAACACCATATATTTT.

A few counts support this clonotype. The chain joins TRBV7-3 to TRBJ2-4; D gene uncertain. V dropped 5 bases and J dropped 6 bases, with 5 bases sitting between them. Germline V gives CDR1 SGHTA, CDR2 FQGTGA. The CDR3 has 11 residues. The CDR3 nucleotides are TGTGCCAGCAGCGAACGAAACATTCAGTACTTC. Translating gives CASSERNIQYF. The entire variable domain, with the rest obtained from reference TRBV7-3 and TRBJ2-4, is as follows: GAGVSQTPSNKVTEKGKYVELRCDPISGHTALYWYRQSLGQGPEFLIYFQGTGAADDSGLPNDRFFAVRPEGSVSTLKIQRTERGDSAVYLCASSERNIQYFGAGTRLSVL.

CDR3 amino acids: CASRTRDTNSPLHF. The CDR3 DNA reads as TGTGCCAGCAGGACCCGGGACACGAATTCACCCCTCCACTTT. This sequence joins TRBV6-1 and TRBJ1-6; D is perhaps TRBD1 (6 bases). V was pared by 6 bases and J by 7 bases, with 13 bases between. Germline CDR1 MNHNS, CDR2 SASEGT. The length of the CDR3 is 14 residues.

The CDR3 reads CASSARDLDTQYF. CDR3 DNA sequence: TGTGCCAGCAGCGCCCGGGACTTAGATACGCAGTATTTT. The chain has TRBV11-2 and TRBJ2-3; a possible D gene is TRBD2 (6 bases). The CDR3 totals 13 residues. The ends were cut back, 5 bases at V and 5 bases at J, with 11 bases in the middle. The V gene's germline CDR1 is SGHAT and CDR2 FQNNGV.

This clonotype was counted between two and nine times. The chain couples TRBV10-3 to TRBJ2-6; D gene ambiguous. Germline V gene sequence: CDR1 ENHRY, CDR2 SYGVKD. This CDR3 is built from 15 residues. V lost 4 bases and J 1 base, leaving 8 bases between the germline ends. CDR3 residues: CAISGADSGANVLTF. The DNA of the CDR3 is TGTGCCATCAGTGGGGCCGATTCTGGGGCCAACGTCCTGACTTTC.

J is TRBJ2-3 and V is TRBV3-1; 14 bases match TRBD2. Germline loops: CDR1 LGHDT, CDR2 YNNKEL (reference sequence). Germline trimming cut 4 bases from V and 3 bases from J; bases unmatched to any gene: 3. The CDR3 runs 16 residues. The CDR3: CASSLTSGRVTDTQYF. The DNA for the CDR3 is TGTGCCAGCAGCCTGACTAGCGGGAGGGTTACAGATACGCAGTATTTT.

This clonotype was found a few times. V gene TRBV20-1 combines with J gene TRBJ2-1, with D tentatively TRBD2 (7 bases). The germline V gene encodes CDR1 DFQATT and CDR2 SNEGSKA (reference sequence). CDR3 length equals 15 residues. V was cut by 0 bases and J by 9 bases, with 18 bases left in between. CDR3 bases: TGCAGTGCTAGAGATGGGGGGGGGCCCTCAAGTGAGCAGTTCTTC. This sequence encodes CSARDGGGPSSEQFF.